The 12 T cell receptor beta chains presented below share a single source sample, sequenced in a study of T cells in Graves' hyperthyroidism and ophthalmopathy. Amplification of TCR beta CDR3 regions was performed using RNA transcripts as template. HTBI primers were used for first-round RT-PCR of the TCR CDR3. MiXCR, run by TCRdb on the multiplex PCR reads, gives a single entry per CDR3 protein. The data contain about 400,000 distinct CDR3 sequences, around 15% of them singletons. Sequences were obtained from blood. These receptor sequences come from a middle-aged man with Graves' ophthalmopathy.

This clonotype has only a few counts. The genes are TRBV28 and TRBJ2-2; TRBD1 matches at 10 bases. The germline V gene encodes CDR1 MDHEN and CDR2 SYDVKM. The CDR3 covers 16 residues. V was clipped by 1 base and J by 3 bases; unmatched bases: 2. For the CDR3, the DNA is TGTGCCAGCAGTTTATTGGGGACAGGGGACACCGGGGAGCTGTTTTTT. Translated, it gives CASSLLGTGDTGELFF.

This clonotype has at least ten counts. This chain uses TRBV12-3 or TRBV12-4 with TRBJ2-7; 15 bases are a match to TRBD2. J was trimmed by 4 bases and V by 1 base; bases with no gene match: 11. The CDR3 extends over 19 amino acids. The CDR3 loop reads CASSLGGLAGGPLGYEQYF. The CDR3 DNA reads TGTGCCAGCAGTTTAGGTGGACTAGCGGGAGGGCCTCTAGGGTACGAGCAGTACTTC.

Ten or more counts support this clonotype. CDR3 sequence: CASSARLGGSYEQYF. DNA of the CDR3: TGTGCCAGCAGCGCGCGCCTTGGAGGGTCCTACGAGCAGTACTTC. The chain uses TRBV7-6 and TRBJ2-7, with D maybe TRBD2 (6 bases). Germline V gene data show CDR1 as SGHVS and CDR2 as FNYEAQ. V was cut by 5 bases and J by 1 base, with 15 bases left in between. The CDR3 spans 15 residues.

This clonotype was observed at least ten times. The rearrangement links TRBV10-3 to TRBJ2-7; TRBD1 matches 11 bases. This CDR3 has 17 amino acids. CDR1 is ENHRY and CDR2 is SYGVKD in the germline V gene. J lost 3 bases, V lost 6 bases, and 13 bases had no gene match. The CDR3: CAISGTGGFGGGYEQYF. Here the CDR3 DNA reads TGTGCCATCAGCGGGACAGGGGGTTTCGGGGGAGGCTACGAGCAGTACTTC.

This clonotype was seen many times. The chain joins TRBV20-1 to TRBJ1-2, with 10 bases lining up with TRBD1. The V segment lost 8 bases and the J segment 2 bases; nucleotides outside the gene matches: 11. The CDR3 contains 15 residues. Germline V gives CDR1 DFQATT, CDR2 SNEGSKA (reference sequence). CDR3: CSPTNPGQGNYGYTF. The DNA of the CDR3 is TGCAGTCCAACGAATCCGGGACAGGGGAACTATGGCTACACCTTC.

This clonotype was seen many times. The chain recombines TRBV28 with TRBJ2-3; D gene unclear. Trimming pared 2 bases from V and 4 bases from J, leaving 7 bases between. This CDR3 has 13 residues. The germline gives CDR1 MDHEN, CDR2 SYDVKM. This CDR3 reads CASSLRVADTQYF. CDR3 nucleotides: TGTGCCAGCAGTTTACGAGTGGCAGATACGCAGTATTTT.

The chain couples TRBV20-1 to TRBJ2-7; 7 bases are shared with TRBD2. The J segment lost 4 bases and the V segment lost 2 bases, leaving 11 bases of the junction unmatched. This CDR3 region has 15 residues. The germline gives CDR1 DFQATT, CDR2 SNEGSKA (reference sequence). The CDR3 loop is CSARSASGIGYEQYF. In nucleotides, the CDR3 is TGCAGTGCTAGATCCGCTAGCGGAATAGGTTACGAGCAGTACTTC.

This clonotype was found a few times. This chain joins TRBV19 and TRBJ2-7; maybe TRBD2 (5 bases). Trimming pared 6 bases from V and 1 base from J, leaving 10 bases between. This CDR3 has 13 amino acids. Germline V CDR1 and CDR2: LNHDA, SQIVND (reference sequence). DNA for the CDR3: TGTGCCAGTAGGGCTAGCCATTCCTACGAGCAGTACTTC. Translation: CASRASHSYEQYF.

This chain connects TRBV7-9 to TRBJ2-3; 11 nucleotides agree with TRBD2. Per the germline V gene, CDR1 is SEHNR and CDR2 is FQNEAQ (reference sequence). V lost 1 base to trimming and J lost 4 bases; unmatched junction nucleotides: 4. This CDR3 is 16 amino acids long. CDR3 amino acids: CASSLVSLAGADTQYF. The DNA for the CDR3 is TGTGCCAGCAGCTTAGTGTCACTAGCGGGAGCAGATACGCAGTATTTT.

This clonotype came up many times. The chain recombines TRBV18 with TRBJ2-7; 7 positions match TRBD1. Germline V gives CDR1 KGHSH, CDR2 LQKENI. Trimming cost V 6 bases and J 1 base; bases outside gene matches: 6. The CDR3 has 14 residues. The CDR3 loop reads CASSRDRTSYEQYF. The CDR3 coding sequence is TGTGCCAGCTCTAGGGACAGAACTTCCTACGAGCAGTACTTC.

This clonotype turned up a few times. The chain employs TRBV19 and TRBJ2-1; TRBD1 matches 9 bases. The junction had 5 bases not matched to a gene; V was cut back by 1 base and J by 7 bases. This CDR3 spans 15 amino acids. The V gene's germline CDR1 is LNHDA and CDR2 SQIVND (reference sequence). The CDR3 DNA follows: TGTGCCAGTAGTATAGGAGACAGGGGGGTAAATGAGCAGTTCTTC. Its protein is CASSIGDRGVNEQFF. Together with reference TRBV19 and TRBJ2-1, the CDR3 gives the full variable domain: DGGITQSPKYLFRKEGQNVTLSCEQNLNHDAMYWYRQDPGQGLRLIYYSQIVNDFQKGDIAEGYSVSREKKESFPLTVTSAQKNPTAFYLCASSIGDRGVNEQFFGPGTRLTVL.

This clonotype was seen repeatedly, ten times or more. The chain couples TRBV11-3 to TRBJ2-3; 12 bases agree with TRBD2. Germline V gene lookup returns CDR1 SGHNT and CDR2 YENEEA. The V gene end was trimmed by 4 bases and the J gene end by 0 bases; junction bases not matched to a gene: 5. The CDR3 consists of 17 residues. In nucleotides, the CDR3 is TGTGCCAGCAGCTGGGGACTAGCGGGCCCCAGCACAGATACGCAGTATTTT. It translates to CASSWGLAGPSTDTQYF. Combining the CDR3 with reference TRBV11-3 and TRBJ2-3 gives the whole variable domain EAGVVQSPRYKIIEKKQPVAFWCNPISGHNTLYWYLQNLGQGPELLIRYENEEAVDDSQLPKDRFSAERLKGVDSTLKIQPAELGDSAVYLCASSWGLAGPSTDTQYFGPGTRLTVL.